This is a list of T cell receptor beta chains from one sample in a study of shared clonotypes between healthy human individuals. The method was immunoSEQ multiplex PCR; TCRdb's version includes in-frame clones alone and lacks a portion of them. The table includes around 700,000 clones, about two thirds detected once. Input material: memory CD4+ T cells sorted from blood. These receptors were taken from a woman aged 30 to 39 in good health. Each CDR3 is given with its conserved first and last residue. The order of the fields is D gene, V gene, CDR3 length, J gene, clone size, CDR3 protein, CDR3 DNA. A D gene is named only where the DNA matches it firmly. Clone size is stated in some rows and not others, as once, few, many or a class when expanded.

TRBD2	TRBV5-1	16	TRBJ2-1	-	CASSLYPSGTYNEQFF	TGCGCCAGCAGCTTGTATCCTAGCGGGACATACAATGAGCAGTTCTTC
-	TRBV6-1	13	TRBJ2-5	-	CASSEVLAETQYF	TGTGCCAGCAGTGAAGTGCTAGCTGAGACCCAGTACTTC
-	TRBV11-3	14	TRBJ2-7	-	CASSLDRDGDEQYF	TGTGCCAGCAGCTTAGACAGGGACGGTGACGAGCAGTACTTC
-	TRBV27	14	TRBJ1-3	-	CASSPLSSGNTIYF	TGTGCCAGCAGTCCCCTTTCCTCTGGAAACACCATATATTTT
-	TRBV5-5	16	TRBJ2-2	-	CASSLGQSSNTGELFF	TGTGCCAGCAGCTTGGGTCAGTCCTCGAACACCGGGGAGCTGTTTTTT
TRBD1	TRBV7-8	14	TRBJ1-1	-	CASSQDRGINEAFF	TGTGCCAGCAGTCAAGACAGGGGGATAAATGAAGCTTTCTTT
-	TRBV5-1	15	TRBJ2-2	-	CASRSGQWNTGELFF	TGCGCCAGCAGAAGTGGGCAGTGGAACACCGGGGAGCTGTTTTTT
TRBD1	TRBV5-8	15	TRBJ2-7	-	CASSTTGVSSYEQYF	TGTGCCAGCAGCACGACAGGGGTCAGCTCCTACGAGCAGTACTTC
TRBD2	TRBV6-6	15	TRBJ2-7	-	CASSHSGSAPHEQYF	TGTGCCAGCAGTCACAGCGGGAGTGCACCCCACGAGCAGTACTTC
TRBD1	TRBV18	14	TRBJ2-2	-	CASSPGQTTGELFF	TGTGCCAGCTCGCCGGGACAGACCACCGGGGAGCTGTTTTTT
-	TRBV18	14	TRBJ1-5	-	CASSPLDSNQPQHF	TGTGCCAGCTCACCACTGGACAGCAATCAGCCCCAGCATTTT
TRBD1	TRBV7-9	15	TRBJ2-5	few	CASSPGQGAQETQYF	TGTGCCAGCAGCCCGGGACAGGGGGCCCAAGAGACCCAGTACTTC
-	TRBV2	15	TRBJ2-1	-	CASSSTRVGRNEQFF	TGTGCCAGCAGCTCTACTAGGGTAGGACGTAATGAGCAGTTCTTC
-	TRBV28	15	TRBJ1-1	-	CASSPEVGGVTEAFF	TGTGCCAGCAGTCCCGAGGTGGGAGGCGTCACTGAAGCTTTCTTT
-	TRBV18	14	TRBJ2-7	-	CASSPALTSYEQYF	TGTGCCAGCTCACCAGCGCTAACCTCCTACGAGCAGTACTTC
TRBD2	TRBV6-5	14	TRBJ2-1	-	CASRGLAGYNEQFF	TGTGCCAGCAGGGGACTAGCGGGATACAATGAGCAGTTCTTC
-	TRBV27	14	TRBJ1-4	-	CASRRGGFGEKLFF	TGTGCCAGCAGACGGGGGGGTTTCGGTGAAAAACTGTTTTTT
-	TRBV28	15	TRBJ2-6	-	CATRTVGSGANVLTF	TGTGCCACCCGGACAGTTGGTTCTGGGGCCAACGTCCTGACTTTC
-	TRBV7-9	13	TRBJ2-5	-	CASSFGTQETQYF	TGTGCCAGCAGCTTTGGGACTCAAGAGACCCAGTACTTC
-	TRBV15	15	TRBJ2-1	-	CATSRVGRESDEQFF	TGTGCCACCAGCAGAGTGGGCAGGGAGAGTGATGAGCAGTTCTTC
-	TRBV28	14	TRBJ1-2	-	CASSLTTANYGYTF	TGTGCCAGCAGTTTAACTACAGCCAATTATGGCTACACCTTC
-	TRBV27	14	TRBJ1-2	-	CASSLRGTNYGYTF	TGTGCCAGCAGTTTGAGGGGTACCAACTATGGCTACACCTTC
TRBD1	TRBV6-6	14	TRBJ1-1	-	CASSSGQRNTEAFF	TGTGCCAGCAGCTCGGGACAGCGGAACACTGAAGCTTTCTTT
-	TRBV5-1	15	TRBJ2-7	once	CASSRPGSTAYEQYF	TGCGCCAGCAGCCGCCCAGGGTCCACCGCCTACGAGCAGTACTTC
-	TRBV29-1	23	TRBJ2-3	-	CSVEEGPTQPGGEVEGSTDTQYF	TGCAGCGTTGAAGAAGGACCAACCCAGCCAGGGGGAGAGGTGGAGGGATCCACAGATACGCAGTATTTT
-	TRBV5-1	12	TRBJ2-5	-	CASRDRQETQYF	TGCGCCAGCAGGGACCGTCAAGAGACCCAGTACTTC
TRBD1	TRBV27	14	TRBJ2-3	few	CASRGPGGWDTQYF	TGTGCCAGCAGAGGTCCAGGGGGCTGGGATACGCAGTATTTT
-	TRBV19	14	TRBJ2-5	-	CASSIGGPGKTQYF	TGTGCCAGTAGTATTGGGGGGCCGGGGAAGACCCAGTACTTC
TRBD2	TRBV19	18	TRBJ2-1	-	CASSPRTSGRAGKNEQFF	TGTGCCAGTAGTCCCCGGACTAGCGGGAGGGCCGGGAAAAATGAGCAGTTCTTC
-	TRBV27	14	TRBJ1-1	once	CASSLGQQYTEAFF	TGTGCCAGCAGTTTAGGGCAGCAGTACACTGAAGCTTTCTTT
-	TRBV5-1	14	TRBJ1-1	-	CASSLEGGYTEAFF	TGCGCCAGCAGCTTGGAAGGCGGTTACACTGAAGCTTTCTTT
TRBD2	TRBV28	16	TRBJ2-7	-	CASSLDGGVSPYEQYF	TGTGCCAGCAGTTTAGATGGGGGGGTCAGTCCCTACGAGCAGTACTTC
TRBD2	TRBV27	15	TRBJ2-1	once	CASSHPSGSSNEQFF	TGTGCCAGCAGTCACCCCAGCGGGAGCTCGAATGAGCAGTTCTTC
-	TRBV4-1	15	TRBJ2-4	-	CASNTRSRDGGIQYF	TGCGCCAGCAACACTCGTAGCCGGGACGGGGGCATTCAGTACTTC
TRBD1	TRBV19	16	TRBJ2-1	-	CASTTPPGTAYNEQFF	TGTGCCAGTACCACCCCCCCCGGGACAGCCTACAATGAGCAGTTCTTC
-	TRBV21-1	16	TRBJ2-7	-	CASSKDSASSSYEQYF	TGTGCCAGCAGCAAAGACTCAGCGTCAAGCTCCTACGAGCAGTACTTC
TRBD2	TRBV5-1	16	TRBJ2-5	-	CASSFRLAGGFETQYF	TGCGCCAGCAGCTTTAGGCTAGCGGGAGGTTTCGAGACCCAGTACTTC
-	TRBV29-1	14	TRBJ2-1	-	CSVDSGASYNEQFF	TGCAGCGTTGATTCGGGAGCGTCCTACAATGAGCAGTTCTTC
TRBD2	TRBV4-2	19	TRBJ2-5	-	CASSRRGLAGGHQGETQYF	TGTGCCAGCAGCCGCCGAGGACTAGCGGGAGGGCACCAGGGAGAGACCCAGTACTTC
-	TRBV5-1	15	TRBJ2-4	few	CASSPGDQDKNIQYF	TGCGCCAGCAGCCCAGGGGACCAAGACAAAAACATTCAGTACTTC
TRBD1	TRBV19	14	TRBJ1-5	-	CASGSGTANQPQHF	TGTGCCAGTGGCTCCGGGACAGCAAATCAGCCCCAGCATTTT
-	TRBV6-6	15	TRBJ1-5	-	CASSPRTVSNQPQHF	TGTGCCAGCAGTCCCCGGACCGTAAGCAATCAGCCCCAGCATTTT
-	TRBV7-2	15	TRBJ2-2	-	CASSLAGQYTGELFF	TGTGCCAGCAGCTTAGCCGGACAGTACACCGGGGAGCTGTTTTTT
-	TRBV30	13	TRBJ2-2	once	CAWRVAGTGELFF	TGTGCCTGGAGGGTAGCAGGCACCGGGGAGCTGTTTTTT
TRBD1	TRBV23-1	16	TRBJ2-1	-	CASSQVPGQSYNEQFF	TGCGCCAGCAGTCAAGTTCCGGGACAGAGTTACAATGAGCAGTTCTTC
-	TRBV11-2	15	TRBJ2-7	-	CASSPTGTYSYEQYF	TGTGCCAGCAGTCCCACCGGGACTTACTCCTACGAGCAGTACTTC
-	TRBV5-4	14	TRBJ2-3	-	CASSISGSTDTQYF	TGTGCCAGCAGCATAAGCGGGAGCACAGATACGCAGTATTTT
-	TRBV14	14	TRBJ2-5	once	CASSPMDISETQYF	TGTGCCAGCAGCCCAATGGACATCTCAGAGACCCAGTACTTC
TRBD1	TRBV5-1	15	TRBJ2-1	-	CASSSQGWAYNEQFF	TGCGCCAGCAGCTCACAGGGGTGGGCATACAATGAGCAGTTCTTC
-	TRBV11-2	14	TRBJ2-3	once	CASSSQVLTDTQYF	TGTGCCAGCAGCTCCCAGGTTCTCACAGATACGCAGTATTTT
TRBD2	TRBV5-1	16	TRBJ2-3	-	CASSQTSGSSTDTQYF	TGCGCCAGCAGCCAGACTAGCGGATCTAGCACAGATACGCAGTATTTT
-	TRBV7-9	15	TRBJ2-7	-	CASSLVTRHPYEQYF	TGTGCCAGCAGCTTAGTAACCCGTCATCCCTACGAGCAGTACTTC
-	TRBV19	15	TRBJ1-5	-	CASSRDPYSNQPQHF	TGTGCCAGTAGTCGTGACCCGTATAGCAATCAGCCCCAGCATTTT
-	TRBV2	15	TRBJ1-5	-	CASTTTDRSNQPQHF	TGTGCCAGCACCACCACGGACCGTAGCAATCAGCCCCAGCATTTT
TRBD2	TRBV25-1	16	TRBJ2-7	-	CASSAPETSGSYEQYF	TGTGCCAGCAGTGCCCCTGAGACTAGCGGCTCCTACGAGCAGTACTTC
-	TRBV28	12	TRBJ1-2	-	CASRGGPDGYTF	TGTGCCAGCAGAGGGGGGCCAGATGGCTACACCTTC
-	TRBV9	15	TRBJ1-1	few	CASSVRSQVNTEAFF	TGTGCCAGCAGCGTACGGTCCCAAGTTAACACTGAAGCTTTCTTT